This TCR beta chain is drawn from a study of blood T cell repertoires in COVID-19. Turning to the study itself: Samples representing acute and convalescent COVID-19 were sourced from the United States, Italy and Spain.

The V gene's germline CDR1 is SGDLS and CDR2 YYNGEE. The CDR3 extends over 14 amino acids. The J segment lost 6 bases and the V segment lost 2 bases, leaving 3 bases of the junction unmatched. Original processing notes: Reference gene primers were amplified, and this amplification served to estimate nucleated cell counts. Profiling relied on immunoSEQ multiplex PCR, and the TCRdb table lists in-frame clones only, not all of them. V and J calls and clone size are those listed in that table; D and trimming were worked out from the DNA. The table has approximately 160,000 clones, roughly 86% seen once; the top ten hold 5.5% to 7%.

Sequenced: peripheral blood. This rearrangement joins TRBV9 to TRBJ1-5; 9 bases align to TRBD1. This receptor was taken from a man aged 50 to 60 with active or convalescent COVID-19. Written as DNA, the CDR3 is TGTGCCAGCAGCGTCGAGGGACAGGGTCAGCCCCAGCATTTT. Translating it yields CASSVEGQGQPQHF.